The next 29 T cell receptor beta chains were all read from a single sample in a study of cytomegalovirus exposure and HLA in healthy donors. With 60 Vbeta and 13 Jbeta primers, the PCR was carried out. Sequencing used immunoSEQ multiplex PCR; TCRdb keeps in-frame clones, though not all of them. The table includes more than 65,000 clones, 78% detected once. The material sequenced was PBMCs. These receptors all come from a man aged 18 to 30 in good health and CMV-seropositive.

The rearrangement uses TRBV5-1 and TRBJ2-1; 7 bases align to TRBD2. This CDR3 has 12 residues. Looked up from germline, CDR1 is SGHRS and CDR2 is YFSETQ. J lost 10 bases, V lost 6 bases, and 7 bases had no gene match. The CDR3 nucleotides read TGCGCCAGCACCCGGGACTATCTCGAGCAGTTCTTC. Encoded protein: CASTRDYLEQFF.

This clone was counted only a few times. The chain uses TRBV28 and TRBJ1-5; D possibly corresponds to TRBD1 (6 bases). CDR1 is MDHEN and CDR2 is SYDVKM in the germline V gene. V lost 7 bases, J lost 11 bases, and 24 bases lay in between. The CDR3 contains 15 residues. In nucleotides, the CDR3 is TGTGCCAGCATCGAGGGTGCAGGGGTTCAATGGGCCCAGCATTTT. Translating gives CASIEGAGVQWAQHF.

This rearrangement joins TRBV28 to TRBJ2-7; D remains unclear. Germline V gene sequence: CDR1 MDHEN, CDR2 SYDVKM. Trimming removed 2 bases from V and 1 base from J, with 6 bases in between. The CDR3 has 13 amino acids. The CDR3 nucleotides are TGTGCCAGCAGTTTAGCGACTTCCTACGAGCAGTACTTC. Its translation: CASSLATSYEQYF.

CDR3 region: CASSHAGNIPYEQYF. The CDR3 nucleotides are TGTGCCAGCAGTCATGCAGGGAATATCCCCTACGAGCAGTACTTC. The V gene is TRBV6-1, the J gene TRBJ2-7; possible D gene TRBD1, 5 bases. Trimming cost V 5 bases and J 2 bases, with 16 bases left between them. The CDR3 is 15 amino acids. Germline V gene sequence: CDR1 MNHNS, CDR2 SASEGT.

The rearrangement uses TRBV5-1 and TRBJ1-1; no reliable D call. CDR3 length: 12 residues. Between the trimmed V and J ends, which lost 7 bases and 1 base, there was a span of 8 bases. CDR1 SGHRS and CDR2 YFSETQ come from the germline V gene. CDR3 nucleotide sequence: TGCGCCAGCTCTAATGGGAACACTGAAGCTTTCTTT. Residues: CASSNGNTEAFF.

The chain has TRBV5-6 and TRBJ1-1; tentatively, D is TRBD1 (6 bases). Trimming left V 6 bases short and J 10 bases short, with 19 bases between. There are 13 residues in the CDR3. From germline, CDR1 is SGHDT and CDR2 YYEEEE. The CDR3 coding sequence is TGTGCCAGCACAAGGGGGGGGGTGTTGACAGCTTTCTTT. The encoded protein is CASTRGGVLTAFF.

V gene TRBV7-8 combines with J gene TRBJ1-6; unclear D gene. Germline V gene sequence: CDR1 SGHVS, CDR2 FQNEAQ. The CDR3 length is 16 residues. Trimming left V 3 bases short and J 0 bases short, with 9 bases between. CDR3 protein: CASSFLTSSYNSPLHF. The DNA for the CDR3 is TGTGCCAGCAGCTTCCTAACGAGCTCCTATAATTCACCCCTCCACTTT.

This clone was observed a single time. The chain couples TRBV6-1 to TRBJ1-2; D gene uncertain. V was cut by 0 bases and J by 2 bases, with 7 bases left in between. The CDR3 contains 14 residues. CDR1 MNHNS and CDR2 SASEGT come from the germline V gene. The CDR3 DNA is TGTGCCAGCAGTGAAGCTTACAGAAACTATGGCTACACCTTC. Its translation: CASSEAYRNYGYTF.

This chain connects TRBV10-3 to TRBJ2-1; no firm D call. Trimming took 3 bases from V and 4 from J, leaving 4 bases between them. The length of the CDR3 is 12 residues. Germline CDR1 and CDR2: ENHRY and SYGVKD. In nucleotides, the CDR3 is TGTGCCATCAGTGACGGTTACAATGAGCAGTTCTTC. This encodes CAISDGYNEQFF.

The chain uses TRBV29-1 and TRBJ2-1, with D possibly TRBD1 on 5 matching bases. Germline V gene sequence: CDR1 SQVTM, CDR2 ANQGSEA. The CDR3 is 11 amino acids. The V and J ends lost 3 bases and 10 bases respectively, with 10 bases between them. The CDR3, as DNA: TGCAGCGTTGATCAGGGCCGCGAGCAGTTCTTC. The encoded protein is CSVDQGREQFF.

This clone appeared once. J is TRBJ1-2 and V is TRBV7-9; TRBD1 agrees at 9 bases. Per the germline V gene, CDR1 is SEHNR and CDR2 is FQNEAQ (reference sequence). The trim removed 5 bases at V and 13 bases at J, leaving 8 bases unmatched. This CDR3 comprises 12 residues. CDR3 protein: CASSPGQGIGTF. CDR3 nucleotides: TGTGCCAGCAGCCCGGGACAGGGTATAGGCACCTTC.

V is TRBV19 and J is TRBJ1-2, with 9 positions matching TRBD1. With V trimmed by 3 bases and J by 4 bases, 3 bases remained unmatched. The CDR3 contains 14 residues. CDR1 LNHDA and CDR2 SQIVND come from the germline V gene (reference sequence). The CDR3 region has the DNA TGTGCCAGTAGTATTCGACAGGGGGGCTATGGCTACACCTTC. Translation: CASSIRQGGYGYTF.

The chain couples TRBV7-8 to TRBJ2-3; 9 bases are shared with TRBD2. The CDR3 has 15 amino acids. Germline trimming cut 4 bases from V and 5 bases from J; bases unmatched to any gene: 7. Germline V lookup: CDR1 SGHVS, CDR2 FQNEAQ. CDR3 in amino acids: CASSSQRAGGDTQYF. CDR3 bases: TGTGCCAGCAGCTCGCAAAGAGCGGGAGGAGATACGCAGTATTTT.

As regards this clone: The same CDR3 also results from other DNA sequences found in this sample. This chain uses TRBV7-8 with TRBJ1-1; no clear D gene. CDR1 and CDR2 from the germline V gene are SGHVS and FQNEAQ. The CDR3 runs to 15 residues. Trimming shortened V by 3 bases and J by 8 bases, and 19 bases separated the two germline ends. The CDR3 spells CASSLEGSRRLEAFF. Here the CDR3 DNA reads TGTGCCAGCAGCTTGGAGGGATCCCGACGGTTAGAAGCTTTCTTT.

The chain has TRBV11-1 and TRBJ2-7; D unresolved. The CDR3 runs 12 residues. The V end lost 0 bases, the J end lost 3 bases, and 3 bases lay between the germline ends. From germline, CDR1 is SGHAT and CDR2 FQDESV (reference sequence). The CDR3 coding sequence is TGTGCCAGCAGCTTAGCTAGCTACGAGCAGTACTTC. This codes for CASSLASYEQYF.

The J gene is TRBJ2-5, the V gene TRBV9, with no clear D. The CDR3 consists of 14 residues. CDR1 is SGDLS and CDR2 is YYNGEE in the germline V gene. The V gene lost 0 bases and the J gene lost 0 bases, with 6 bases spanning the gap. CDR3 DNA: TGTGCCAGCAGCGTAGACACCTACCAAGAGACCCAGTACTTC. Encoded protein: CASSVDTYQETQYF. Full variable domain (outside the CDR3, taken from reference TRBV9 and TRBJ2-5): DSGVTQTPKHLITATGQRVTLRCSPRSGDLSVYWYQQSLDQGLQFLIQYYNGEERAKGNILERFSAQQFPDLHSELNLSSLELGDSALYFCASSVDTYQETQYFGPGTRLLVL.

The sample holds one count of this clone. The rearrangement uses TRBV5-6 and TRBJ2-7, with 8 bases that match TRBD1. The junction had 8 bases not matched to a gene; V was cut back by 4 bases and J by 2 bases. CDR3 size: 15 residues. In germline, CDR1 is SGHDT, CDR2 YYEEEE. CDR3 sequence: CASSHGQGGPYEQYF. CDR3 DNA sequence: TGTGCCAGCAGCCACGGACAGGGCGGCCCCTACGAGCAGTACTTC.

The J gene is TRBJ2-7, the V gene TRBV5-1; TRBD2 is a possible D gene (7 bases). The germline gives CDR1 SGHRS, CDR2 YFSETQ. CDR3 length: 16 residues. The germline V and J ends were trimmed by 4 bases and 0 bases, with 17 bases remaining between them. The CDR3 sequence is CASSPREGGGSYEQYF. The CDR3 nucleotides are TGCGCCAGCAGCCCCAGGGAGGGGGGCGGCTCCTACGAGCAGTACTTC.

The rearrangement links TRBV18 to TRBJ1-4; D perhaps matches TRBD1 (6 bases). The CDR3 runs to 15 residues. Trimming removed 5 bases at V and 4 bases at J, with 14 bases between. Germline CDR1 and CDR2: KGHSH and LQKENI. The DNA of the CDR3 is TGTGCCAGCTCAGCGACGGGACACAGTAATGAAAAACTGTTTTTT. Amino acids: CASSATGHSNEKLFF.

This chain joins TRBV5-4 and TRBJ2-5; D is unresolved. Germline V CDR1 and CDR2: SGHNT, YYREEE (reference sequence). This CDR3 comprises 13 residues. The V end lost 4 bases, the J end lost 4 bases, and 11 bases lay between the germline ends. For the CDR3, the DNA is TGTGCCAGCAGCCAGAGGCCAGCAGAGACCCAGTACTTC. This codes for CASSQRPAETQYF.

V gene TRBV28 combines with J gene TRBJ2-1, with D possibly matching TRBD1 (6 bases). V was clipped by 6 bases and J by 6 bases, with 12 bases between them. CDR3 length: 13 amino acids. The germline gives CDR1 MDHEN, CDR2 SYDVKM. The DNA for the CDR3 is TGTGCCAGCAGAAGGACAGAGCTCAATGAGCAGTTCTTC. Its translation: CASRRTELNEQFF.

The chain has TRBV5-6 and TRBJ1-1; a weak D match, TRBD1 (6 bases). The V end lost 2 bases, the J end lost 5 bases, and 10 bases lay between the germline ends. CDR1 is SGHDT and CDR2 is YYEEEE in the germline V gene. The CDR3 contains 13 residues. CDR3 amino acids: CASSFRGGTEAFF. The CDR3 nucleotides are TGTGCCAGCAGCTTCAGGGGTGGGACTGAAGCTTTCTTT.

V is TRBV6-5 and J is TRBJ2-3; no clear D. Germline CDR1 and CDR2: MNHEY and SVGAGI. Trimming removed 7 bases from V and 6 bases from J, with 8 bases in between. This CDR3 region has 11 residues. CDR3 in DNA: TGTGCCAGCACCCACGGGGATACGCAGTATTTT. Encoded protein: CASTHGDTQYF.

The V and J genes are TRBV6-4 and TRBJ1-2, with 7 bases matching TRBD1. The CDR3 length is 16 residues. The junction had 10 bases not matched to a gene; V was cut back by 3 bases and J by 3 bases. The germline V gene has CDR1 MRHNA and CDR2 SNTAGT. As DNA, the CDR3 is TGTGCCAGCAGTGAGAGGGACAGCCGAGACTACTATGGCTACACCTTC. This codes for CASSERDSRDYYGYTF.

The chain has TRBV6-1 and TRBJ2-7; 10 nucleotides agree with TRBD2. Germline V gene sequence: CDR1 MNHNS, CDR2 SASEGT. J lost 9 bases, V lost 3 bases, and 11 bases had no gene match. This CDR3 is built from 15 residues. The CDR3: CASSERSGRAWGQYF. As DNA, the CDR3 is TGTGCCAGCAGTGAGAGAAGCGGGAGGGCTTGGGGGCAGTACTTC.

CDR3 loop: CASSRGTGGTEAFF. CDR3 sequence (DNA): TGTGCCAGCAGCCGAGGGACAGGGGGCACTGAAGCTTTCTTT. The chain has TRBV5-4 and TRBJ1-1, with TRBD1 matching over 11 bases. CDR1 is SGHNT and CDR2 is YYREEE in the germline V gene (reference sequence). The CDR3 covers 14 residues. V was pared by 4 bases and J by 4 bases, with 3 bases of the junction left unmatched.

The chain is built from TRBV28 and TRBJ2-7; D is unresolved. V lost 5 bases, J lost 2 bases, and 4 bases lay in between. Germline loops: CDR1 MDHEN, CDR2 SYDVKM. This CDR3 contains 11 residues. In nucleotides, the CDR3 is TGTGCCAGCAGTATCACCTACGAGCAGTACTTC. The encoded protein is CASSITYEQYF.

The rearrangement links TRBV7-8 to TRBJ2-3, with D perhaps TRBD1 (5 bases). The CDR3 consists of 15 residues. The V gene lost 0 bases and the J gene lost 3 bases, with 10 bases spanning the gap. Germline CDR1 SGHVS, CDR2 FQNEAQ. The CDR3 protein is CASSLARTFTDTQYF. The CDR3 DNA reads TGTGCCAGCAGCTTAGCGCGGACATTTACAGATACGCAGTATTTT.

This clone has only one observation. V gene TRBV4-1 combines with J gene TRBJ2-2; TRBD1 is a possible D gene (5 bases). The CDR3 covers 15 residues. V shed 2 bases and J shed 4 bases, with 11 bases lying between them. Germline V gene sequence: CDR1 MGHRA, CDR2 YSYEKL. CDR3 sequence (DNA): TGCGCCAGCAGCCAACACCACGACAGCACCGGGGAGCTGTTTTTT. Encoded protein: CASSQHHDSTGELFF.